This is a list of T cell receptor beta chains from one sample in a study of blood T cells in healthy people across ages. MiXCR was run by TCRdb on the 5' RACE reads, yielding one entry per CDR3 protein. The repertoire has about 1.6 million distinct CDR3 sequences, roughly 32% of them found once; the top ten carry approximately 10%. Material for sequencing was blood. The receptor set was obtained from a woman in her thirties in good health. CDR3s include the opening cysteine and the closing phenylalanine or tryptophan. Each record gives: V gene, CDR3 protein.

>TRBV9
CASSASTSGGQETQYF
>TRBV13
CASSYHPLAGQSHEQYF
>TRBV6-5
CASSSLTGSNQPQHF
>TRBV28
CASSILAHSYEQYF
>TRBV28
CASSRLGGVEGEKLFF
>TRBV20-1
CSALLAGEYNEQFF
>TRBV7-2
CASRQRGGNQPQHF
>TRBV15
CATSTPGELFLGANVLTF
>TRBV30
CAWSVTETVPYEQYF
>TRBV6-1
CASRYSGELFF
>TRBV10-3
CAISAGQQSRFQPQHF
>TRBV5-1
CASSLGDFRTEAFF
>TRBV6-2/TRBV6-3
CASGAIGLADSYEQYF
>TRBV30
CAWSAGHGYTF
>TRBV29-1
CSVGPGQGEKLFF
>TRBV5-6
CASSSNFAGGHLSTDTQYF
>TRBV3-1
CASSQGNATSSYVNEQFF
>TRBV25-1
CASSSARAYNEQFF
>TRBV20-1
CSATSAHEGNIYEQYF
>TRBV18
CASSPGLPGATDTQYF
>TRBV5-1
CASKPETDTQYF
>TRBV20-1
CSARDSGTGGLGQETQYF
>TRBV5-1
CASSFDGNQPQHF
>TRBV5-5
CASSLAVVGASYNEQFF
>TRBV28
CASTLGTSGCNEQFF
>TRBV5-6
CASSLVGWDRAPDTQYF
>TRBV6-2/TRBV6-3
CASKSTSNQPQHF
>TRBV5-1
CASSLEGASGIQETQYF
>TRBV20-1
CSARDQAGVVDEQYF